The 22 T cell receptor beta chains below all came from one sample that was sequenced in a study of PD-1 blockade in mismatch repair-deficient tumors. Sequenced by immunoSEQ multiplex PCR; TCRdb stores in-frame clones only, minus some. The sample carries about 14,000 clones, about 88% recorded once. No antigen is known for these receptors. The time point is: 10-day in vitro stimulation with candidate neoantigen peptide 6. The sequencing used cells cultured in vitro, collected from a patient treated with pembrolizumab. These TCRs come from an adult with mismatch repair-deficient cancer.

CDR3 coding DNA: TGTGCCAGCAGCCAAGATGTTTCGCCAGGGCTTCCTAACTATGGCTACACCTTC. It is translated as CASSQDVSPGLPNYGYTF. This chain joins TRBV4-2 and TRBJ1-2, with D possibly matching TRBD1 (5 bases). The CDR3 length is 18 residues. V was trimmed by 0 bases and J by 0 bases, leaving 17 bases between them. CDR1 and CDR2 from the germline V gene are LGHNA and YNFKEQ.

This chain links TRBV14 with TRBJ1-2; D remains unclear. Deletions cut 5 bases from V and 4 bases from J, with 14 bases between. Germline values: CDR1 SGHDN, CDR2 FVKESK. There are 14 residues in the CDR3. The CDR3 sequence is CASSKRTFRYGYTF. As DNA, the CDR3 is TGTGCCAGCAGCAAGCGGACTTTTCGCTATGGCTACACCTTC.

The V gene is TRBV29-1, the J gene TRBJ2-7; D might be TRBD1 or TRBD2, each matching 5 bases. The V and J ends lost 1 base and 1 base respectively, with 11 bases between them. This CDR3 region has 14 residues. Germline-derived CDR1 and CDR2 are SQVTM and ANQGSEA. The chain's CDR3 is CSVEGRDGSYEQYF. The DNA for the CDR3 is TGCAGCGTTGAAGGCCGGGACGGATCCTACGAGCAGTACTTC.

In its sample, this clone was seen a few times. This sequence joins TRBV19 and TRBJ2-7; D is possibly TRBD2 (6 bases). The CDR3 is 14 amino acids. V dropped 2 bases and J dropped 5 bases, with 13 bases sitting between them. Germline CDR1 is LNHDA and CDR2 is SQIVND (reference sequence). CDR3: CASSISAGTHEQYF. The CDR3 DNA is TGTGCCAGTAGTATATCCGCGGGAACGCACGAGCAGTACTTC. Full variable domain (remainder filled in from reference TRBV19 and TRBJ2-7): DGGITQSPKYLFRKEGQNVTLSCEQNLNHDAMYWYRQDPGQGLRLIYYSQIVNDFQKGDIAEGYSVSREKKESFPLTVTSAQKNPTAFYLCASSISAGTHEQYFGPGTRLTVT.

CDR3 bases: TGTGCCAGCAGTGTATCGGGGGATACGCAGTATTTT. Amino acids: CASSVSGDTQYF. The genes are TRBV6-1 and TRBJ2-3, with TRBD2 as a possible D gene (5 bases). This CDR3 spans 12 amino acids. Trimming removed 4 bases from V and 6 bases from J, with 8 bases in between. Germline V gene data show CDR1 as MNHNS and CDR2 as SASEGT.

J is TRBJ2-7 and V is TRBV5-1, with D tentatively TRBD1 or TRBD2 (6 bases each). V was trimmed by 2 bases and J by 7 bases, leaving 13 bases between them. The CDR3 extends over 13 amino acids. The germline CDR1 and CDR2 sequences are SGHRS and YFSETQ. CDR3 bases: TGCGCCAGCAGCTTATCGGGGGCTGGGGAGCAGTACTTC. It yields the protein CASSLSGAGEQYF.

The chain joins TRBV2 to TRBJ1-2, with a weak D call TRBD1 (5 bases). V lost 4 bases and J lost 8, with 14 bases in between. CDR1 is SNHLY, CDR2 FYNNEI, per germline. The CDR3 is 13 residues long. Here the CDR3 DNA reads TGTGCCAGCAGTGTAGGCAGGGAAGACGGCTACACCTTC. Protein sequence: CASSVGREDGYTF.

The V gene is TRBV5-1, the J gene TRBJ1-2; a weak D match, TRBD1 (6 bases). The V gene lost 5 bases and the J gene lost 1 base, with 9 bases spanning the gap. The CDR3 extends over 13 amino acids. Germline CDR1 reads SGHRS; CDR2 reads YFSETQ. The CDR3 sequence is CASRTDSNYGYTF. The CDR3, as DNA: TGCGCCAGCAGAACGGACAGTAACTATGGCTACACCTTC.

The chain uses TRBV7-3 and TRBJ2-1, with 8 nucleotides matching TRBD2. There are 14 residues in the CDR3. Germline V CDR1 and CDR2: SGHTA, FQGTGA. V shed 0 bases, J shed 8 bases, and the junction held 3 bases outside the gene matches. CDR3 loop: CASSLTSGSYEQFF. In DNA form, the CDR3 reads TGTGCCAGCAGCTTAACGAGCGGGAGCTATGAGCAGTTCTTC. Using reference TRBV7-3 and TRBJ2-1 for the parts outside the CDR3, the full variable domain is GAGVSQTPSNKVTEKGKYVELRCDPISGHTALYWYRQSLGQGPEFLIYFQGTGAADDSGLPNDRFFAVRPEGSVSTLKIQRTERGDSAVYLCASSLTSGSYEQFFGPGTRLTVL.

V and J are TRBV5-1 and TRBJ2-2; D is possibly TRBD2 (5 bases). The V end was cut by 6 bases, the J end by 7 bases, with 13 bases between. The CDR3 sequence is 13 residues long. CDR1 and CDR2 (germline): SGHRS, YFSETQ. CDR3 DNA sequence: TGCGCCAGCACGTCTCCGGGAAGCGGGGAGCTGTTTTTT. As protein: CASTSPGSGELFF. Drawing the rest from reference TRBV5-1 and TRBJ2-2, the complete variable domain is KAGVTQTPRYLIKTRGQQVTLSCSPISGHRSVSWYQQTPGQGLQFLFEYFSETQRNKGNFPGRFSGRQFSNSRSEMNVSTLELGDSALYLCASTSPGSGELFFGEGSRLTVL.

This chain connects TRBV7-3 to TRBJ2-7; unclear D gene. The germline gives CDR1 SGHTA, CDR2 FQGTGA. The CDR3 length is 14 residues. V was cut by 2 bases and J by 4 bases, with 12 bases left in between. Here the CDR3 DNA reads TGTGCCAGCAGCTTAGGGGTTCCTCCGTACGAGCAGTACTTC. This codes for CASSLGVPPYEQYF. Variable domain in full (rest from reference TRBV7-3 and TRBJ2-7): GAGVSQTPSNKVTEKGKYVELRCDPISGHTALYWYRQSLGQGPEFLIYFQGTGAADDSGLPNDRFFAVRPEGSVSTLKIQRTERGDSAVYLCASSLGVPPYEQYFGPGTRLTVT.

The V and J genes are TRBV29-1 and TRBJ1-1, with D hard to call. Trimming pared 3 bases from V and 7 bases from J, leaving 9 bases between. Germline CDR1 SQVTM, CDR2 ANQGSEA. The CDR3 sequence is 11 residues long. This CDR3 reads CSVERTVEAFF. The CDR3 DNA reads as TGCAGCGTTGAGAGAACAGTTGAAGCTTTCTTT.

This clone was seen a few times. CDR3 in DNA: TGTGCCAGCAGTGAAGCGCGACAGGCAGGGACAGATACGCAGTATTTT. It specifies CASSEARQAGTDTQYF. V usage is TRBV6-1 and J usage is TRBJ2-3; tentative D call: TRBD1 (6 bases). Trimming left V 0 bases short and J 3 bases short, with 13 bases between. CDR1 and CDR2 from the germline V gene are MNHNS and SASEGT. There are 16 residues in the CDR3.

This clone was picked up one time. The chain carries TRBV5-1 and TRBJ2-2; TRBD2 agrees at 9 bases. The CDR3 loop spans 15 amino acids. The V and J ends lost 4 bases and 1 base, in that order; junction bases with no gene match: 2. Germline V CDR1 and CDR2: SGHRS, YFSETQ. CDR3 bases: TGCGCCAGCAGCCCGACTAGCGGGAACACCGGGGAGCTGTTTTTT. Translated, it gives CASSPTSGNTGELFF. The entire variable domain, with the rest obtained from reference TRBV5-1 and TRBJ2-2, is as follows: KAGVTQTPRYLIKTRGQQVTLSCSPISGHRSVSWYQQTPGQGLQFLFEYFSETQRNKGNFPGRFSGRQFSNSRSEMNVSTLELGDSALYLCASSPTSGNTGELFFGEGSRLTVL.

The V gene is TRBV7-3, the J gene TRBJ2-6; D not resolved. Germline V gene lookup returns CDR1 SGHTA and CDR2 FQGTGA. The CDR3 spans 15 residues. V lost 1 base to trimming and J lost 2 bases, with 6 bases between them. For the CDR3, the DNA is TGTGCCAGCAGCTTAAAAGGGCCTGGGGCCAACGTCCTGACTTTC. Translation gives CASSLKGPGANVLTF.

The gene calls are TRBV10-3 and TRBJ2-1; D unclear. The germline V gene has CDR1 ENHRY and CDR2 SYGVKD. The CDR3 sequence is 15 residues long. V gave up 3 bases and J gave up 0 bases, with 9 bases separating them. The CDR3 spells CAISDGLLSYNEQFF. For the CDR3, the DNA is TGTGCCATCAGTGATGGGCTCCTCTCCTACAATGAGCAGTTCTTC.

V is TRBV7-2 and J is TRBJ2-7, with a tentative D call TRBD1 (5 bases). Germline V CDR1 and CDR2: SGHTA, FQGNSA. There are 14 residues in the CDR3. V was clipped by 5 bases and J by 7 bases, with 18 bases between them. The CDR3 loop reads CASSPLLGRGEQYF. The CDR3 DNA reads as TGTGCCAGCAGCCCACTCCTGGGAAGGGGAGAGCAGTACTTC.

In nucleotides, the CDR3 is TGTGCCAGCAAACCGGGGGTGTACCAAGAGACCCAGTACTTC. Its protein product is CASKPGVYQETQYF. The chain joins TRBV28 to TRBJ2-5, with D possibly TRBD2 on 6 matching bases. Looked up from germline, CDR1 is MDHEN and CDR2 is SYDVKM. The CDR3 spans 14 residues. The ends were cut back, 7 bases at V and 0 bases at J, with 12 bases in the middle.

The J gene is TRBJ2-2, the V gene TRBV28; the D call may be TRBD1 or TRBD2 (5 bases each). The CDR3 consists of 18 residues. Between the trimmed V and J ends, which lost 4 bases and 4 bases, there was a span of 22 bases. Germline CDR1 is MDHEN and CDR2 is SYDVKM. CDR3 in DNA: TGTGCCAGCAGTTCTTGGGGAGAGATTAGGGGCATCACCGGGGAGCTGTTTTTT. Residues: CASSSWGEIRGITGELFF.

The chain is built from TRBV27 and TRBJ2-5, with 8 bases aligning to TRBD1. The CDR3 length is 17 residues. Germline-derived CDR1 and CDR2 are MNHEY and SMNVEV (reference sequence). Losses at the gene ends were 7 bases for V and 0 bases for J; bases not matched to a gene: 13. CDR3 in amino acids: CASTSRGQDIYQETQYF. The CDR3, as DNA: TGTGCCAGCACCTCAAGGGGACAGGACATTTACCAAGAGACCCAGTACTTC.

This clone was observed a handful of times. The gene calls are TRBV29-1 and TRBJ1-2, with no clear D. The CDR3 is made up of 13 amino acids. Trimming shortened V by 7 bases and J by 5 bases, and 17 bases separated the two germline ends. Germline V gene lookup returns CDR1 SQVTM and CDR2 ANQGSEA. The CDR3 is CSATKSESYGYTF. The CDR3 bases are TGCAGCGCCACAAAGAGCGAATCGTATGGCTACACCTTC.

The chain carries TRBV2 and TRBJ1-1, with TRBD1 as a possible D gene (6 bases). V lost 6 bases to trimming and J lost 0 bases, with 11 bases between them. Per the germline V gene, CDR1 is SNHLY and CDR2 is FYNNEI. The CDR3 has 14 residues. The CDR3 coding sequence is TGTGCCAGCAGGTCAGGGGCCTTGAACACTGAAGCTTTCTTT. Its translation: CASRSGALNTEAFF.